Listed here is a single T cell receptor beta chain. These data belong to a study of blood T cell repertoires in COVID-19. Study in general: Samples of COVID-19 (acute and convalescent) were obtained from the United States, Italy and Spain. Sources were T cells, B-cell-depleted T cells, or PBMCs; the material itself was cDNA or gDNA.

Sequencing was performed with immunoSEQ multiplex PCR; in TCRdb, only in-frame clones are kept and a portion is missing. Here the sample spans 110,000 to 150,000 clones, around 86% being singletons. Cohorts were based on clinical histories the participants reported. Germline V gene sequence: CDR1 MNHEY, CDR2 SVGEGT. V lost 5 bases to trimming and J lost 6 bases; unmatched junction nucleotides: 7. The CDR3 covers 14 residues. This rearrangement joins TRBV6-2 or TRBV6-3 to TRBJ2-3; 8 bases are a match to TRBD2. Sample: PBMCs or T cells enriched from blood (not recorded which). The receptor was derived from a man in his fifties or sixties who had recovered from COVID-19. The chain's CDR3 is CASSPGTRGDTQYF. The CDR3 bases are TGTGCCAGCAGTCCCGGGACTAGAGGCGATACGCAGTATTTT.